These 20 T cell receptor beta chains came from one sample sequenced in a study of blood T cells in healthy people across ages (dated by TCRdb to about 2015). Library preparation employed 5' RACE. TCRdb shows the sequencer as Illumina HiSeq 2500. The second PCR ran for roughly 6 to 11 cycles and used a J-beta primer mix along with a sample-barcoded 5' primer. TCRdb reprocessed the public reads (quality trimming at Q25 with fastp, clone calling with MiXCR) and kept in-frame beta chains. Each CDR3 protein appears once, grouped with its most common genes and DNA. In this sample the table shows about 720,000 distinct CDR3 sequences, 25% of which occur a single time. The ten top clones hold around 3.6% of the sample. The same sample was also studied in work on T cells of mothers and their children.

Input material: blood. These receptors all come from a boy between 5 and 17 years old in good health.

This chain uses TRBV29-1 with TRBJ2-3; TRBD1 is a possible D gene (6 bases). This CDR3 contains 13 residues. The V gene's germline CDR1 is SQVTM and CDR2 ANQGSEA. Trimming cost V 8 bases and J 0 bases, with 12 bases left between them. In DNA, the CDR3 is TGCAGCTCAGGGGAAGGAAGCACAGATACGCAGTATTTT. Translating it yields CSSGEGSTDTQYF.

The sample holds one count of this clonotype. This sequence joins TRBV10-3 and TRBJ2-2, with 8 bases fitting TRBD2. There are 15 residues in the CDR3. In germline, CDR1 is ENHRY, CDR2 SYGVKD. J lost 0 bases, V lost 6 bases, and 3 bases had no gene match. The CDR3 spells CAISIAGPNTGELFF. CDR3 nucleotide sequence: TGTGCCATCAGCATAGCGGGGCCGAACACCGGGGAGCTGTTTTTT.

Only one count was recorded for this clonotype. An end of the junction does not agree with germline; a read error may underlie this. The genes are TRBV10-2 and TRBJ2-5; 10 positions agree with TRBD2. TRBJ2-1 matches the DNA end more closely, so the J call is doubtful. The CDR3 totals 13 residues. CDR1 is WSHSY, CDR2 SAAADI, per germline. In DNA form, the CDR3 reads TGTGCCGCAAAGCCCGGGACTAGCGATGAGCAGTTCTTC. Protein product: CAAKPGTSDEQFF.

V usage is TRBV10-3 and J usage is TRBJ2-1; 13 nucleotides match TRBD2. The CDR3 runs 18 residues. The ends lost 0 bases at V and 8 bases at J; junction bases unmatched: 10. CDR1 is ENHRY, CDR2 SYGVKD, per germline. The CDR3 bases are TGTGCCATCAGTGAGTCGACAACCGGGACTAGCGGGATTTATGAGCAGTTCTTC. It yields the protein CAISESTTGTSGIYEQFF.

Concerning this clonotype: One junction end does not reproduce the germline sequence, and a read error may be involved. The chain links TRBV6-2 or TRBV6-3 to TRBJ1-4; no reliable D call. The germline V gene encodes CDR1 MNHEY and CDR2 SVGEGT. This CDR3 is built from 16 residues. CDR3 in amino acids: CVSSYLGGATNEKLLF. As DNA, the CDR3 is TGTGTCAGCAGTTATTTAGGAGGTGCAACTAATGAAAAACTGCTTTTT.

In this sample, this clonotype turned up a few times. The V call is TRBV14, the J call TRBJ2-5; 7 nucleotides align to TRBD1. The length of the CDR3 is 13 residues. The V gene end was trimmed by 0 bases and the J gene end by 11 bases; junction bases not matched to a gene: 6. Germline V gene data show CDR1 as SGHDN and CDR2 as FVKESK. This chain's CDR3 is CASSQDPARGQYF. CDR3 nucleotide sequence: TGTGCCAGCAGCCAAGATCCGGCCAGGGGGCAGTACTTC.

This clonotype came up a few times. The rearrangement links TRBV4-3 to TRBJ1-5; 7 positions match TRBD1. V lost 0 bases to trimming and J lost 3 bases; unmatched junction nucleotides: 5. CDR3 length equals 16 residues. CDR1 is LGHNA and CDR2 is YSLEER in the germline V gene. The CDR3 loop reads CASSQDKGALNQPQHF. The CDR3 DNA sequence: TGCGCCAGCAGCCAAGATAAGGGGGCGCTCAATCAGCCCCAGCATTTT.

CDR3 in DNA: TGTGCCAGCAGCTCTAACAGGGGGTCGAGCAATCCGAGCTCCTACGAGCAGTACTTC. This codes for CASSSNRGSSNPSSYEQYF. The chain employs TRBV5-8 and TRBJ2-7; 8 bases line up with TRBD1. With V trimmed by 3 bases and J by 0 bases, 17 bases remained unmatched. This CDR3 has 19 amino acids. Germline V gene lookup returns CDR1 SGHTS and CDR2 YDEGEE.

The gene calls are TRBV12-3 or TRBV12-4 and TRBJ2-7; perhaps TRBD1 as D (5 bases). This CDR3 spans 14 amino acids. With 5 bases removed from V and 2 bases from J, the gap between germline ends came to 13 bases. This chain's CDR3 is CASSPGYATYEQYF. The CDR3 nucleotides are TGTGCCAGCAGTCCAGGGTACGCCACCTACGAGCAGTACTTC.

The gene calls are TRBV5-1 and TRBJ2-5; D ambiguous. Trimming removed 4 bases from V and 1 base from J, with 14 bases in between. The CDR3 totals 15 residues. Germline V gene sequence: CDR1 SGHRS, CDR2 YFSETQ. In DNA, the CDR3 is TGCGCCAGCAGCCCAGGATGGGGTCTCCAAGAGACCCAGTACTTC. Translating it yields CASSPGWGLQETQYF.

In this sample, this clonotype turned up a few times. The rearrangement links TRBV6-2 or TRBV6-3 to TRBJ1-5, with D possibly being TRBD1 (5 bases). The CDR3 sequence is 15 residues long. Germline CDR1 and CDR2: MNHEY and SVGEGT. The V gene lost 0 bases and the J gene lost 7 bases, with 13 bases spanning the gap. CDR3 region: CASSYSGRGGQPQHF. The CDR3 DNA is TGTGCCAGCAGTTACTCGGGAAGGGGTGGGCAGCCCCAGCATTTT.

The CDR3, as DNA: TGCAGTGCCCAAGACCTCGCAGGGGGCTACGAGCAGTACTTC. This encodes CSAQDLAGGYEQYF. This rearrangement joins TRBV20-1 to TRBJ2-7, with 7 bases identical to TRBD1. V trimming: 6 bases; J trimming: 3 bases; junction bases outside the gene matches: 11. The length of the CDR3 is 14 residues. Per germline, CDR1 DFQATT and CDR2 SNEGSKA (reference sequence).

This clonotype was detected only a few times. The genes are TRBV29-1 and TRBJ2-5; 8 positions match TRBD1. Germline V lookup: CDR1 SQVTM, CDR2 ANQGSEA. The V gene end was trimmed by 6 bases and the J gene end by 4 bases; junction bases not matched to a gene: 10. CDR3 length: 14 amino acids. As DNA, the CDR3 is TGCAGCGTAGCACGACAGGGGCGTCGAGAGACCCAGTACTTC. This translates into CSVARQGRRETQYF.

The genes are TRBV12-3 or TRBV12-4 and TRBJ2-4; 10 nucleotides line up with TRBD1. V lost 7 bases, J lost 0 bases, and 6 bases stayed unmatched. There are 16 residues in the CDR3. The DNA of the CDR3 is TGTGCCAGCACCCCTGGGACAGGGGTAGCCAAAAACATTCAGTACTTC. Protein: CASTPGTGVAKNIQYF.

The V call is TRBV29-1, the J call TRBJ2-1; 8 nucleotides agree with TRBD1. Judging by the DNA end, TRBJ2-7 fits better; the J call may be wrong. Per germline, CDR1 SQVTM and CDR2 ANQGSEA. This CDR3 comprises 14 residues. CDR3 residues: CSVLPRTGTYEQYF. CDR3 nucleotides: TGCAGCGTTCTTCCTAGGACAGGGACCTACGAGCAGTACTTC.

Remarks on this clonotype: A single base separates this from a much larger clone, so it may be a read error. The chain employs TRBV3-1 and TRBJ2-1; tentatively, D is TRBD2 (6 bases). Germline CDR1 is LGHDT and CDR2 is YNNKEL (reference sequence). CDR3 size: 16 residues. The CDR3 protein is CASGQDSGEGLNEQFF. The CDR3 DNA reads as TGTGCCAGCGGCCAAGATTCGGGAGAGGGGTTGAATGAGCAGTTCTTC.

This clonotype occurred a few times. The chain couples TRBV28 to TRBJ2-2, with D possibly being TRBD2 (5 bases). The CDR3 sequence is 16 residues long. CDR1 and CDR2 (germline): MDHEN, SYDVKM. The V end was cut by 4 bases, the J end by 5 bases, with 17 bases between. The CDR3: CASSSALGVGTGELFF. The CDR3 nucleotides are TGTGCCAGCAGTTCCGCCCTGGGAGTGGGGACCGGGGAGCTGTTTTTT.

J is TRBJ1-3 and V is TRBV29-1, with TRBD1 matching 7 bases. This CDR3 is 13 amino acids long. Germline values: CDR1 SQVTM, CDR2 ANQGSEA. V was clipped by 6 bases and J by 2 bases; unmatched bases: 4. This CDR3 is CSVATGPGNTIYF. The CDR3, as DNA: TGCAGCGTCGCGACAGGGCCTGGAAACACCATATATTTT.

Only a few counts were recorded for this clonotype. CDR3 sequence reads: CASSPTGARDETQYF. Here the CDR3 DNA reads TGTGCCAGCAGCCCCACAGGGGCGAGGGATGAGACCCAGTACTTC. The chain recombines TRBV7-9 with TRBJ2-5; TRBD1 matches 7 bases. The germline V gene encodes CDR1 SEHNR and CDR2 FQNEAQ (reference sequence). CDR3 length equals 15 residues. With 5 bases clipped from V and 5 bases from J, the junction kept 11 bases outside the gene matches.

This clonotype has more than one count but fewer than ten. The V gene is TRBV7-3, the J gene TRBJ2-1; D is undetermined. CDR3 length: 16 residues. The ends were cut back, 1 base at V and 3 bases at J, with 13 bases in the middle. The germline gives CDR1 SGHTA, CDR2 FQGTGA. Here the CDR3 DNA reads TGTGCCAGCAGCTTAAGCCCAGCCGTGGACTACAATGAGCAGTTCTTC. Amino acid sequence: CASSLSPAVDYNEQFF.